This TCR beta chain emerged from a study of T cell responses to AZD1222 COVID-19 vaccine. The method was immunoSEQ multiplex PCR; TCRdb's version includes in-frame clones alone and lacks a portion of them. The sample shows 150,000 to 200,000 clones, 90% to 95% of them seen only once. Trimming left V 4 bases short and J 3 bases short, with 18 bases between. There are 16 residues in the CDR3. The germline V gene has CDR1 SGHDN and CDR2 FVKESK. The TCR was taken from an adult in good health. The source was peripheral blood, collected on day 0 of AZD1222 vaccination. The chain is built from TRBV14 and TRBJ1-1; D is unresolved. CDR3 residues: CASSLAGWLGDTEAFF. CDR3 DNA: TGTGCCAGCAGCCTCGCTGGATGGTTGGGAGACACTGAAGCTTTCTTT.